A selection of T cell receptor beta chains follows, all from one sample in a study of blood T cell repertoires in COVID-19. Data came from immunoSEQ multiplex PCR; TCRdb stores just in-frame clones and leaves some out. The sample holds about 140,000 clones, roughly four fifths seen once. Sequenced input: peripheral blood. These receptors all come from a human donor in a cohort sampled during active COVID-19. CDR3s include the opening cysteine and the closing phenylalanine or tryptophan.

V gene	J gene	CDR3 protein
TRBV7-7	TRBJ2-5	CASSLGAGVQETQYF
TRBV28	TRBJ2-1	CASSLFRGAYNEQFF
TRBV7-2	TRBJ1-5	CASSRWDRRYSNQPQHF
TRBV10-3	TRBJ1-5	CAISESRGQGNQPQHF
TRBV19	TRBJ2-6	CASSIEAPGANVLTF
TRBV6-5	TRBJ2-7	CASSYAGTNYEQYF
TRBV4-2	TRBJ2-7	CASSQGSTGTIEQYF
TRBV19	TRBJ1-4	CASSIRLNEKLFF
TRBV3-1/TRBV3-2	TRBJ2-3	CASSQLAYTDTQYF
TRBV19	TRBJ2-1	CASSSIGGNEQFF
TRBV4-1	TRBJ2-3	CASSQEPAGADTQYF
TRBV5-1	TRBJ2-3	CASSLGRGLTDTQYF
TRBV2	TRBJ2-7	CASRTGTAYYEQYF
TRBV15	TRBJ2-1	CATSRDMAGSSYNEQFF
TRBV2	TRBJ1-1	CASTPNRGVNTEAFF
TRBV28	TRBJ1-6	CASSTQGVSNSPLHF
TRBV5-1	TRBJ2-7	CASSLGGQGAYEQYF
TRBV28	TRBJ1-5	CASSSRLYSNQPQHF
TRBV9	TRBJ2-1	CASSVVSSGDEQFF
TRBV4-1	TRBJ1-2	CASTGADTNYGYTF
TRBV7-9	TRBJ1-1	CASSPRQGLNTEAFF
TRBV7-6	TRBJ1-1	CASSLVSEFMNTEAFF